Sequencing of this T cell receptor beta chain was carried out in a study of blood T cell repertoires in COVID-19. TCRdb keeps only in-frame clones here, not all; method: immunoSEQ multiplex PCR. The sample shows approximately 46,000 clones, about 90% of them seen only once. The CDR3 is 15 residues long. Germline V gene lookup returns CDR1 MNHEY and CDR2 SVGAGI. V lost 3 bases to trimming and J lost 7 bases; unmatched junction nucleotides: 5. The specimen was peripheral blood. The V gene is TRBV6-5, the J gene TRBJ2-2; 10 positions match TRBD1. This sequence was found in a man between 65 and 79 years old with active COVID-19. The CDR3 protein is CASSYDRGRDGELFF. The CDR3 bases are TGTGCCAGCAGTTATGACAGGGGGCGGGACGGGGAGCTGTTTTTT.